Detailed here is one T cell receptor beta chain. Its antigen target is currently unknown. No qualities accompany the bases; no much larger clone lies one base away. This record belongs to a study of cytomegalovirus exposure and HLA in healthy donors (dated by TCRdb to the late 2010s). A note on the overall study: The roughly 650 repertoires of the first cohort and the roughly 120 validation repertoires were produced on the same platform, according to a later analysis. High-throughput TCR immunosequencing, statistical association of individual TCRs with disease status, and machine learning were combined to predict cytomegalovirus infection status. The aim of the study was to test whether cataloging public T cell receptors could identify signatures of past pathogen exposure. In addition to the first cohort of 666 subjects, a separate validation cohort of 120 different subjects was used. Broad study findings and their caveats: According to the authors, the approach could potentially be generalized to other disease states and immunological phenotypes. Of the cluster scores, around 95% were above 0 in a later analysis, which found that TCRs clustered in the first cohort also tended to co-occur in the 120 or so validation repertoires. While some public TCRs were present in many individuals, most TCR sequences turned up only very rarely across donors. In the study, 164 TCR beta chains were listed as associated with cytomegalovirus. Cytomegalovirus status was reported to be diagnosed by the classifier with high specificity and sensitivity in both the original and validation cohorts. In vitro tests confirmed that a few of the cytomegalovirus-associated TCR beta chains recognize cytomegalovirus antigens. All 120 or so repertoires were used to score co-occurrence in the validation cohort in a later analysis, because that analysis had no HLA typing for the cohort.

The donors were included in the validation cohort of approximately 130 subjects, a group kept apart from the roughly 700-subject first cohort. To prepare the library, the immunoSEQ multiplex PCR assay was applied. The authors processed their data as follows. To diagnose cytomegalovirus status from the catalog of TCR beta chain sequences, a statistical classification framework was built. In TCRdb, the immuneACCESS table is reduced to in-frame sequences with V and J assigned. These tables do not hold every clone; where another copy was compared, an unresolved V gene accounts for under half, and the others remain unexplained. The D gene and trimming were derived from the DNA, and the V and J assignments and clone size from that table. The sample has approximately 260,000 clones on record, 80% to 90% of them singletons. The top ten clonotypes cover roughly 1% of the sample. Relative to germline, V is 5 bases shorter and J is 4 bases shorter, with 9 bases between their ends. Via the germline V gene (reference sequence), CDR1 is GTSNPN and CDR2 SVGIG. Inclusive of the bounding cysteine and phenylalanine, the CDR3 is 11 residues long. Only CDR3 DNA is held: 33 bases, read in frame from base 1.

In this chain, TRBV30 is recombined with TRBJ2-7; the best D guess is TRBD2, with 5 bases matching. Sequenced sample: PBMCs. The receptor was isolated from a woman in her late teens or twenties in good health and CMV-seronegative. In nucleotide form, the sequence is TGTGCCTGGGCCGTAGCGTACGAGCAGTACTTC. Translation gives CAWAVAYEQYF.